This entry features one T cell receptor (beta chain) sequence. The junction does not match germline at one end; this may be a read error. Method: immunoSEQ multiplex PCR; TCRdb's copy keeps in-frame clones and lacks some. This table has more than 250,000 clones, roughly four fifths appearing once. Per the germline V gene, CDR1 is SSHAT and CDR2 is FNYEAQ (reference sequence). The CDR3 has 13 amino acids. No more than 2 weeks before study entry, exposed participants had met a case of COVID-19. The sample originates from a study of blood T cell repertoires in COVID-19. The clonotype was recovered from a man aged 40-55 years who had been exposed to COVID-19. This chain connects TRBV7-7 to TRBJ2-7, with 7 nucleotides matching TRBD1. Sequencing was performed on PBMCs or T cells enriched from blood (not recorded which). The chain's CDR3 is CASSTGQVGEQYF. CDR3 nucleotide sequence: TGTGCTAGCAGCACCGGACAGGTTGGCGAGCAGTACTTC.